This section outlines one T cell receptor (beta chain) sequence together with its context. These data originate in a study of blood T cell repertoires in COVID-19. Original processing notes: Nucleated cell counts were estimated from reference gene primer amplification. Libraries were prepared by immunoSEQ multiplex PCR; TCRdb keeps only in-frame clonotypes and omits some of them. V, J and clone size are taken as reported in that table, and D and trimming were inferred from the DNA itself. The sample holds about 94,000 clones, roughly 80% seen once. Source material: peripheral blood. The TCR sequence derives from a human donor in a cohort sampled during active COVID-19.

The CDR3 loop reads CASSTVSLLYYSNQPQHF. DNA of the CDR3: TGTGCCAGTAGTACTGTTAGCCTCCTATACTATAGCAATCAGCCCCAGCATTTT. The rearrangement uses TRBV19 and TRBJ1-5; D gene unclear. This CDR3 has 18 amino acids. Germline CDR1 LNHDA, CDR2 SQIVND (reference sequence). Trimming removed 4 bases at V and 0 bases at J, with 19 bases between.